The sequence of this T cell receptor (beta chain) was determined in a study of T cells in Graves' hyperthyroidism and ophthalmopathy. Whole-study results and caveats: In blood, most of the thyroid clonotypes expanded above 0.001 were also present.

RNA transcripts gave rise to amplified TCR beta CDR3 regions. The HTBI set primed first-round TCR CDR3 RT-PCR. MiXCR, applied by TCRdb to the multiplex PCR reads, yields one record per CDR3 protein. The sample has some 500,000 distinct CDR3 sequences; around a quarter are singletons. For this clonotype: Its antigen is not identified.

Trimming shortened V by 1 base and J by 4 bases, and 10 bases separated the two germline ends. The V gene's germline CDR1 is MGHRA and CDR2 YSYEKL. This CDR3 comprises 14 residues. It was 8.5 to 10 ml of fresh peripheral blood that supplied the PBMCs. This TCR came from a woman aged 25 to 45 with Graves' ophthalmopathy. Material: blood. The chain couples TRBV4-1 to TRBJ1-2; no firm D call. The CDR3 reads CASSQAGFSYGYTF. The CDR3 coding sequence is TGCGCCAGCAGCCAAGCGGGATTTTCCTATGGCTACACCTTC.